Presented here are 6 T cell receptor beta chains from one specimen sequenced in a study of T cells in Graves' hyperthyroidism and ophthalmopathy. RNA transcripts yielded amplified TCR beta CDR3 regions. RT-PCR in the first round (using the HTBI primer set) targeted the TCR CDR3. TCRdb independently ran MiXCR on the multiplex PCR reads; one entry per CDR3 protein. Here the sample spans about 840,000 distinct CDR3 sequences, around 38% being singletons. The sample comprised blood. The receptors were gathered from a man in his late teens or twenties with Graves' hyperthyroidism.

This sequence joins TRBV6-5 and TRBJ1-3, with 7 bases aligning to TRBD1. Germline V CDR1 and CDR2: MNHEY, SVGAGI. Losses at the gene ends were 5 bases for V and 8 bases for J; bases not matched to a gene: 6. This CDR3 is built from 13 residues. Written as DNA, the CDR3 is TGTGCCAGCAGTGGGGAGGGGGCGCACACCATATATTTT. Translating it yields CASSGEGAHTIYF.

The V and J genes are TRBV7-2 and TRBJ2-7; D possibly corresponds to TRBD1 (5 bases). The CDR3 covers 15 residues. The germline gives CDR1 SGHTA, CDR2 FQGNSA. V was shortened by 1 base and J by 5 bases, with 15 bases between the two germline ends. For the CDR3, the DNA is TGTGCCAGCAGCTTAGAACCCAGGGTTAAGGACGAGCAGTACTTC. This gives the protein CASSLEPRVKDEQYF.

The chain recombines TRBV29-1 with TRBJ1-1, with D possibly being TRBD1 (6 bases). The germline V gene has CDR1 SQVTM and CDR2 ANQGSEA. The germline V and J ends were trimmed by 8 bases and 1 base, with 14 bases remaining between them. This CDR3 comprises 13 residues. The CDR3 coding sequence is TGCAGCCATACAGGGACCAGGAACACTGAAGCTTTCTTT. Its translation: CSHTGTRNTEAFF.

This clonotype was counted many times. V gene TRBV20-1 combines with J gene TRBJ1-6; a weak D match, TRBD1 (5 bases). Deletions cut 3 bases from V and 8 bases from J, with 11 bases between. CDR1 is DFQATT, CDR2 SNEGSKA, per germline (reference sequence). CDR3 length: 13 amino acids. CDR3 in DNA: TGCAGTGCTAGTAGGACATTTGATTCACCCCTCCACTTT. It yields the protein CSASRTFDSPLHF.

The chain recombines TRBV10-3 with TRBJ2-5, with D perhaps assigned TRBD1 or TRBD2 (11 bases each). The V end was cut by 7 bases, the J end by 5 bases, with 29 bases between. Germline V lookup: CDR1 ENHRY, CDR2 SYGVKD. CDR3 size: 18 residues. The CDR3 spells CAIKGASGRWTGGETQYF. The DNA for the CDR3 is TGTGCCATCAAGGGTGCTAGCGGGAGGTGGACAGGGGGCGAGACCCAGTACTTC.

This clonotype was counted only a few times. The rearrangement links TRBV7-8 to TRBJ2-7; 10 bases agree with TRBD2. The germline V gene has CDR1 SGHVS and CDR2 FQNEAQ. CDR3 length equals 15 residues. V was clipped by 4 bases and J by 6 bases; unmatched bases: 9. The CDR3 loop is CASSSRRSSGGEQYF. In DNA, the CDR3 is TGTGCCAGCAGCTCTCGGCGGTCTAGCGGGGGCGAGCAGTACTTC.